The 21 T cell receptor beta chains below come from one sample, sequenced in a study of molecular identifiers for immune sequencing clone quantification. TCRdb ran MiXCR on the PCR reads and lists one entry per CDR3 protein. Of just under 650,000 distinct CDR3 sequences listed, 15% to 20% are singletons. Specimen: naive CD8+ T cells from blood, with Jurkat cell RNA spiked in. As for subset: FACS-sorted CD8+CD4-CCR7+CD45RA+ naive T cells. The receptor set was obtained from a human donor in good health. Some libraries in this study had Jurkat cell RNA spiked in.

This clonotype has more than one count but fewer than ten. The chain uses TRBV27 and TRBJ2-5, with D perhaps TRBD1 or TRBD2 (5 bases each). The CDR3 covers 13 residues. From germline, CDR1 is MNHEY and CDR2 SMNVEV (reference sequence). Trimming shortened V by 5 bases and J by 5 bases, and 12 bases separated the two germline ends. This chain's CDR3 is CASSLLGTETQYF. CDR3 nucleotides: TGTGCCAGCAGTCTATTGGGGACGGAGACCCAGTACTTC.

This clonotype was found many times. CDR3 bases: TGCGCCAGCAGCCAACCCATCGGGACAGGGAGGGGTGAGCAGTTCTTC. Its translation is CASSQPIGTGRGEQFF. This chain joins TRBV4-3 and TRBJ2-1, with 9 bases matching TRBD1. The germline V gene has CDR1 LGHNA and CDR2 YSLEER. V trimming: 2 bases; J trimming: 9 bases; junction bases outside the gene matches: 11. The CDR3 runs 16 residues.

The rearrangement links TRBV6-2 or TRBV6-3 to TRBJ2-3; D gene uncertain. Trimming took 2 bases from V and 2 from J, leaving 14 bases between them. The germline CDR1 and CDR2 sequences are MNHEY and SVGEGT. The CDR3 length is 16 residues. CDR3 in amino acids: CASSYVDGGDTDTQYF. CDR3 sequence (DNA): TGTGCCAGCAGTTACGTCGATGGCGGTGACACAGATACGCAGTATTTT.

In this sample, this clonotype turned up many times. V and J are TRBV20-1 and TRBJ1-1, with a possible D match to TRBD1 (5 bases). Germline V gene lookup returns CDR1 DFQATT and CDR2 SNEGSKA (reference sequence). The CDR3 sequence is 13 residues long. Between the trimmed V and J ends, which lost 5 bases and 0 bases, there was a span of 10 bases. The chain's CDR3 is CSACDRMNTEAFF. The CDR3 nucleotides read TGCAGTGCTTGTGACAGAATGAACACTGAAGCTTTCTTT.

This clonotype was picked up many times. The chain recombines TRBV7-9 with TRBJ2-6; TRBD1 matches 7 bases. With V trimmed by 4 bases and J by 4 bases, 7 bases remained unmatched. This CDR3 spans 16 amino acids. Germline CDR1 and CDR2: SEHNR and FQNEAQ (reference sequence). The DNA of the CDR3 is TGTGCCAGCAGCTCGTCGACAGGGCAAGGGGCCAACGTCCTGACTTTC. Translation gives CASSSSTGQGANVLTF.

The CDR3 DNA sequence: TGCGCCAGCAGCCAAGATTGGACAGGCGGAAACACCATATATTTT. Its translation is CASSQDWTGGNTIYF. The chain has TRBV4-3 and TRBJ1-3; 7 bases align to TRBD1. CDR1 and CDR2 (germline): LGHNA, YSLEER. The CDR3 consists of 15 residues. After removal of 0 bases from V and 4 bases from J, the junction contained 3 bases not matched to a gene.

This clonotype has a count of ten or more. V and J are TRBV3-1 and TRBJ1-1; D is uncertain. Germline-derived CDR1 and CDR2 are LGHDT and YNNKEL (reference sequence). Trimming pared 0 bases from V and 3 bases from J, leaving 11 bases between. CDR3 length equals 15 residues. The CDR3 sequence: CASSQDQRYDTEAFF. DNA of the CDR3: TGTGCCAGCAGCCAAGATCAGAGGTACGACACTGAAGCTTTCTTT.

The chain uses TRBV4-1 and TRBJ2-5; D is tentatively TRBD1 or TRBD2 (5 bases each). Trimming stripped 4 bases from V and 7 bases from J, with 13 bases between. The CDR3 has 13 residues. Per the germline V gene, CDR1 is MGHRA and CDR2 is YSYEKL. Here the CDR3 reads CASSLGTQGTQYF. Written as DNA, the CDR3 is TGCGCCAGCAGCCTCGGGACGCAGGGGACCCAGTACTTC.

In its sample, this clonotype was seen once. The genes are TRBV28 and TRBJ1-1, with D possibly being TRBD1 (5 bases). This CDR3 has 21 residues. With 0 bases removed from V and 1 base from J, the gap between germline ends came to 27 bases. Germline V gives CDR1 MDHEN, CDR2 SYDVKM. The DNA of the CDR3 is TGTGCCAGCAGTTTATGCCCACGGACGACAGTCGGGCAAGCATCGAACACTGAAGCTTTCTTT. It specifies CASSLCPRTTVGQASNTEAFF.

In regard to this clonotype: A read error may explain this, as a much larger clone is one base away. V gene TRBV6-6 combines with J gene TRBJ2-5; D is ambiguous. Germline V gene data show CDR1 as MNHNY and CDR2 as SVGAGI (reference sequence). This CDR3 is built from 13 residues. Trimming left V 4 bases short and J 2 bases short, with 8 bases between. CDR3: CASSSPEQETQYF. The CDR3 coding sequence is TGTGCCAGCAGTTCTCCGGAGCAAGAGACCCAGTACTTC.

This clonotype was seen a handful of times. The V and J genes are TRBV12-3 or TRBV12-4 and TRBJ2-2; D remains unclear. This CDR3 is built from 12 residues. V lost 5 bases and J 8 bases, leaving 9 bases between the germline ends. In DNA, the CDR3 is TGTGCCAGCAGTCACAACCTGGGGGAGCTGTTTTTT. It specifies CASSHNLGELFF.

Ten or more counts support this clonotype. The genes are TRBV29-1 and TRBJ2-5, with 7 bases matching TRBD2. V was clipped by 3 bases and J by 0 bases; unmatched bases: 1. Germline values: CDR1 SQVTM, CDR2 ANQGSEA. CDR3 length: 13 residues. This CDR3 is CSVEGGYQETQYF. CDR3 coding DNA: TGCAGCGTTGAGGGGGGGTACCAAGAGACCCAGTACTTC.

In this sample, this clonotype turned up many times. This chain links TRBV12-3 or TRBV12-4 with TRBJ1-3, with D possibly being TRBD1 (6 bases). Between the trimmed V and J ends, which lost 5 bases and 0 bases, there was a span of 17 bases. The CDR3 is made up of 17 amino acids. The CDR3 nucleotides read TGTGCCAGCAGTCGTTTTAGGAGGGACATCTCTGGAAACACCATATATTTT. It yields the protein CASSRFRRDISGNTIYF.

The table lists this clonotype with many counts. The rearrangement uses TRBV7-9 and TRBJ2-7; D unclear. The CDR3 has 12 amino acids. The V end lost 4 bases, the J end lost 6 bases, and 10 bases lay between the germline ends. Germline loops: CDR1 SEHNR, CDR2 FQNEAQ (reference sequence). The CDR3 region has the DNA TGTGCCAGCAGCTCGATCAGTGGCGAGCAGTACTTC. It specifies CASSSISGEQYF.

Worth noting for this clonotype: Given a much more abundant clone one base away, this may be a read error. The chain employs TRBV6-5 and TRBJ2-7, with 8 bases identical to TRBD2. This CDR3 has 16 amino acids. Germline CDR1 MNHEY, CDR2 SVGAGI. Here the CDR3 DNA reads TGTGCCAGCAGTTACTCAGGCGGGGGGAGTCCCTACGAGCAGCACTTC. As protein: CASSYSGGGSPYEQHF.

Ten or more counts support this clonotype. The gene calls are TRBV24-1 and TRBJ2-7, with D tentatively TRBD2 (5 bases). This CDR3 region has 16 residues. V was clipped by 4 bases and J by 3 bases, with 18 bases between them. CDR1 and CDR2 (germline): KGHDR, SFDVKD. The CDR3 here is CATSERAGPNHYEQYF. The CDR3 DNA follows: TGTGCCACCAGTGAGAGGGCCGGGCCAAACCACTACGAGCAGTACTTC.

This clonotype turned up a few times. The chain couples TRBV2 to TRBJ2-1; possible D gene TRBD1, 5 bases. This CDR3 comprises 15 residues. Germline lookup yields CDR1 SNHLY and CDR2 FYNNEI. V was trimmed by 6 bases and J by 1 base, leaving 13 bases between them. CDR3 sequence reads: CASSERTNSYNEQFF. DNA for the CDR3: TGTGCCAGCAGCGAAAGGACAAATTCCTACAATGAGCAGTTCTTC.

This clonotype was seen ten or more times. The chain links TRBV20-1 to TRBJ2-7, with TRBD1 matching over 7 bases. Germline V gives CDR1 DFQATT, CDR2 SNEGSKA (reference sequence). CDR3 size: 13 residues. V dropped 5 bases and J dropped 2; count of bases not matched to a gene: 6. The CDR3 here is CSAPQGVPYEQYF. The DNA for the CDR3 is TGCAGTGCTCCCCAGGGGGTCCCCTACGAGCAGTACTTC.

This clonotype was counted many times. This rearrangement joins TRBV5-1 to TRBJ2-7; 13 bases fit TRBD2. J was trimmed by 0 bases and V by 4 bases; bases with no gene match: 7. In germline, CDR1 is SGHRS, CDR2 YFSETQ. The CDR3 is 17 residues long. The CDR3 sequence: CASSRTSGSLSSYEQYF. CDR3 nucleotide sequence: TGCGCCAGCAGCCGGACTAGCGGGAGCCTTAGCTCCTACGAGCAGTACTTC.

The chain uses TRBV28 and TRBJ2-7; D is uncertain. The CDR3 loop spans 14 amino acids. Trimming removed 8 bases from V and 2 bases from J, with 16 bases in between. Germline V gene lookup returns CDR1 MDHEN and CDR2 SYDVKM. The CDR3 region has the DNA TGTGCCAGCGCGTTGAGCGCAGGAACCTACGAGCAGTACTTC. Translating gives CASALSAGTYEQYF.

The genes are TRBV27 and TRBJ2-1; 9 bases agree with TRBD1. The CDR3 runs to 16 residues. J gave up 4 bases and V 5 bases, and 9 bases lay outside the gene matches. In germline, CDR1 is MNHEY, CDR2 SMNVEV (reference sequence). For the CDR3, the DNA is TGTGCCAGCAGTCCACAGGGGGCCGCGAATTACAATGAGCAGTTCTTC. Residues: CASSPQGAANYNEQFF.